A selection of T cell receptor beta chains follows, all from one sample in a study of blood T cell repertoires in COVID-19. The table came from immunoSEQ multiplex PCR; TCRdb's copy has only in-frame clones and leaves some out. The table has 310,000 or so clones, 65% to 90% seen once; the top ten hold 8.5% to 12%. Specimen: PBMCs or T cells enriched from blood (not recorded which). Source of these receptors: a woman aged 18-29 years who had recovered from COVID-19. Both conserved end residues are part of each CDR3. The order of the fields is J gene, V gene, D gene, clone size, CDR3 DNA, CDR3 protein. D genes are given only for firm matches. Clone sizes are given selectively: once, few, many, or a class where the clone is expanded.

J: TRBJ2-7
V: TRBV10-3
D: -
size: once
DNA: TGTGCCATCAGGACGGAGGGCTACGAGCAGTACTTC
CDR3: CAIRTEGYEQYF

J: TRBJ1-2
V: TRBV27
D: -
size: -
DNA: TGTGCCAGCAGTTTAGCGGGAAACCGGGGCTATGGCTACACCTTC
CDR3: CASSLAGNRGYGYTF

J: TRBJ2-2
V: TRBV19
D: -
size: once
DNA: TGTGCCGCCGAGGGGGTTTACACCGGGGAGCTGTTTTTT
CDR3: CAAEGVYTGELFF

J: TRBJ1-6
V: TRBV18
D: TRBD1
size: -
DNA: TGTGCCAGCTCACCAACAGGGGGCTCGCCCCTCCACTTT
CDR3: CASSPTGGSPLHF

J: TRBJ1-5
V: TRBV21-1
D: -
size: -
DNA: TGTGCCAGCAGCCACCAGGGGAAGGGCAATCAGCCCCAGCATTTT
CDR3: CASSHQGKGNQPQHF

J: TRBJ2-7
V: TRBV28
D: TRBD2
size: -
DNA: TGTGCCAGCAGTTCTCTGGGACTAGCGGGAGGGACCGAGCAGTACTTC
CDR3: CASSSLGLAGGTEQYF

J: TRBJ2-7
V: TRBV23-1
D: -
size: -
DNA: TGCGCCAGCAGTCAATCGGGACACTTTCCCTACGAGCAGTACTTC
CDR3: CASSQSGHFPYEQYF

J: TRBJ1-2
V: TRBV12-3/TRBV12-4
D: -
size: -
DNA: TGTGCCAGCAGTACACGCCGAGCGTATGGCTACACCTTC
CDR3: CASSTRRAYGYTF

J: TRBJ1-4
V: TRBV5-1
D: TRBD1
size: -
DNA: TGCGCCAGCAGCGGATCCGGGACAGGGGGTGAAAAACTGTTTTTT
CDR3: CASSGSGTGGEKLFF

J: TRBJ1-6
V: TRBV5-1
D: -
size: -
DNA: TGCGCCAGCAGCTTAGCAGGGAACTATAATTCACCCCTCCACTTT
CDR3: CASSLAGNYNSPLHF

J: TRBJ1-6
V: TRBV6-2/TRBV6-3
D: -
size: -
DNA: TGTGCCAGCAGCCCTACGGGTACCCGCTCCTATAATTCACCCCTCCACTTT
CDR3: CASSPTGTRSYNSPLHF

J: TRBJ1-2
V: TRBV4-1
D: -
size: -
DNA: TGCGCCAGCAGCCAAGGTCCGGGACAAATCTATGGCTACACCTTC
CDR3: CASSQGPGQIYGYTF

J: TRBJ1-3
V: TRBV9
D: -
size: few
DNA: TGTGCCAGCAGCGTAGCCGCCCCGGGGTCCTCTGGAAACACCATATATTTT
CDR3: CASSVAAPGSSGNTIYF

J: TRBJ2-7
V: TRBV9
D: TRBD1
size: -
DNA: TGTGCCAGCAGCGTAGCTGTGACAGGGGACACCTACGAGCAGTACTTC
CDR3: CASSVAVTGDTYEQYF

J: TRBJ2-3
V: TRBV3-1/TRBV3-2
D: TRBD2
size: -
DNA: TGTGCCAGCAGGGAGCTAGCGGGAGAGGGGCGAGATACGCAGTATTTT
CDR3: CASRELAGEGRDTQYF

J: TRBJ2-2
V: TRBV10-1
D: -
size: once
DNA: TGCGCCAGCAGTCCTCCCGACGTGAGACAGAGTGGTATTAACACCGGGGAGCTGTTTTTT
CDR3: CASSPPDVRQSGINTGELFF

J: TRBJ2-7
V: TRBV18
D: -
size: -
DNA: TGTGCCAGCTCACCCCAACCCCTAAGCGCATTTCCCTACGAGCAGTACTTC
CDR3: CASSPQPLSAFPYEQYF

J: TRBJ2-2
V: TRBV7-8
D: -
size: -
DNA: TGTGCCAGCAGCTTAGCCCGCAGGCGCACCGGGGAGCTGTTTTTT
CDR3: CASSLARRRTGELFF